This T cell receptor (beta chain) was found in a study of cytomegalovirus exposure and HLA in healthy donors. Study background: Earlier, some 180 million T cells were analyzed, and around 100 million unique TCR beta sequences were found among them. Study conclusions and caveats: Later, TCR association rates were found to vary by HLA locus, highest for DRB1 and lowest for HLA-C. Association with HLA alleles at 0.05 false discovery rate was found for some 18,000 TCR beta sequences in a later analysis.

V dropped 0 bases and J dropped 6 bases, with 14 bases sitting between them. Germline V gene lookup returns CDR1 SGDLS and CDR2 YYNGEE. The CDR3 length is 15 residues. This clone occurred a few times. Its antigen is not known. The PCR ran on 60 Vbeta and 13 Jbeta primers. TCRdb keeps only in-frame clones here, not all; method: immunoSEQ multiplex PCR. The sample yields 84,000 or so clones, less than 65% seen once. This clonotype originated in a woman aged 30 to 39 in good health and CMV-seropositive. The rearrangement uses TRBV9 and TRBJ2-3; maybe TRBD2 (7 bases). The sample taken for sequencing was PBMCs. The CDR3 coding sequence is TGTGCCAGCAGCGTAGTGGGGGGGCCGAGGGATACGCAGTATTTT. Amino acids: CASSVVGGPRDTQYF.